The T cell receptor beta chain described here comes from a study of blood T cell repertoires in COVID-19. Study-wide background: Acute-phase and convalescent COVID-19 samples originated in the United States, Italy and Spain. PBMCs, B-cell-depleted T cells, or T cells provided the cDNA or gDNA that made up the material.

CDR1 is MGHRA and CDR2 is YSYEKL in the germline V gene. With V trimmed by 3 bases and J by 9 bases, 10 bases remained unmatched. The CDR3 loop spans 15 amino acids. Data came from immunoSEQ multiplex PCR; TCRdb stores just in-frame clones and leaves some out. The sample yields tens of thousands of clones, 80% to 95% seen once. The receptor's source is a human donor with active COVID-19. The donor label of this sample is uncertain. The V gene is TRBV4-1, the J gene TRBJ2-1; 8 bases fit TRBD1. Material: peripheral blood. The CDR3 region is CASSHPGQGRGEQFF. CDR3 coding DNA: TGCGCCAGCAGCCATCCTGGACAGGGTCGCGGTGAGCAGTTCTTC.